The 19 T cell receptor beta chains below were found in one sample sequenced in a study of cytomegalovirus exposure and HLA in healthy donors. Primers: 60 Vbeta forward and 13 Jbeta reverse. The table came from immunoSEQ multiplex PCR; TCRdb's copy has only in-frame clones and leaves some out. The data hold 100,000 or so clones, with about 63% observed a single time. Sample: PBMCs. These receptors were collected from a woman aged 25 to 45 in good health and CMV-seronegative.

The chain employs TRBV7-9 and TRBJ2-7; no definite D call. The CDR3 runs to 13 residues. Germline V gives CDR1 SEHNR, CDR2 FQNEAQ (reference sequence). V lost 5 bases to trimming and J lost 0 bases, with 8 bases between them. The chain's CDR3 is CASSLRISYEQYF. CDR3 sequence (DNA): TGTGCCAGCAGCCTCAGAATCTCCTACGAGCAGTACTTC.

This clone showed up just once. CDR3 protein: CASSPRESYGYTF. The CDR3 nucleotides read TGTGCCAGCAGTCCCCGGGAATCCTATGGCTACACCTTC. V and J are TRBV28 and TRBJ1-2; D call uncertain. The CDR3 extends over 13 amino acids. Looked up from germline, CDR1 is MDHEN and CDR2 is SYDVKM. The V gene lost 5 bases and the J gene lost 4 bases, with 11 bases spanning the gap.

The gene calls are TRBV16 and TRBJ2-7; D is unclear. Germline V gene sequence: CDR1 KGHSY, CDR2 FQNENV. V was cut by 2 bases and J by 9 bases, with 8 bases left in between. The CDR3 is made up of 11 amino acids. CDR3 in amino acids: CASSQSIGQYF. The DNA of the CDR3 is TGTGCCAGCAGCCAAAGCATTGGGCAGTACTTC.

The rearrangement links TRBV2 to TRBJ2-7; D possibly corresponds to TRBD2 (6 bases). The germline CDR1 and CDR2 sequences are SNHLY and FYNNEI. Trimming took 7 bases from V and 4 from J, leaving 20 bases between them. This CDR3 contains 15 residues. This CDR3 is CASTQQRGSAYEQYF. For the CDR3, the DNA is TGTGCCAGCACCCAACAACGGGGGTCCGCGTACGAGCAGTACTTC.

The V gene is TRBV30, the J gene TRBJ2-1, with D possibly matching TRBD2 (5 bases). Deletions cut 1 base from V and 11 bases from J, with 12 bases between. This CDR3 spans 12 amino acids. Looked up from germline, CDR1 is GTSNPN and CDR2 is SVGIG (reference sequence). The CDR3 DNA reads TGTGCCTGGAGTGGGACTCACTCCCAGCAGTTCTTC. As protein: CAWSGTHSQQFF.

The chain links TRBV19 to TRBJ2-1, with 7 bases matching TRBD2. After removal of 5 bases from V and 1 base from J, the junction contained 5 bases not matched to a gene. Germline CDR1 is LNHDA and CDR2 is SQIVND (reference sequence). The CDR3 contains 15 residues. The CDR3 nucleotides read TGTGCCAGTAGTCCCGCTAGCGGATCCTACAATGAGCAGTTCTTC. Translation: CASSPASGSYNEQFF. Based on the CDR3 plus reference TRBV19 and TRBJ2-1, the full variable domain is DGGITQSPKYLFRKEGQNVTLSCEQNLNHDAMYWYRQDPGQGLRLIYYSQIVNDFQKGDIAEGYSVSREKKESFPLTVTSAQKNPTAFYLCASSPASGSYNEQFFGPGTRLTVL.

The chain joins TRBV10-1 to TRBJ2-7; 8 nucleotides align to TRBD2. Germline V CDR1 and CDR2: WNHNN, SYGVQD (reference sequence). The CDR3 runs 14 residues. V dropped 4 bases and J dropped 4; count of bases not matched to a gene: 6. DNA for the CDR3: TGCGCCAGCAGTGCGACGGGAGGGCATTACGAGCAGTACTTC. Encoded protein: CASSATGGHYEQYF.

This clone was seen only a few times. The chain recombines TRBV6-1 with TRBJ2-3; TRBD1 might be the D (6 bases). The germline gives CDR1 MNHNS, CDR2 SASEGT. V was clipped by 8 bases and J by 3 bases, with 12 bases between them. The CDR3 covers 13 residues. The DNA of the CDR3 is TGTGCCAGCGAGGGGGTCCGTACAGATACGCAGTATTTT. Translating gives CASEGVRTDTQYF.

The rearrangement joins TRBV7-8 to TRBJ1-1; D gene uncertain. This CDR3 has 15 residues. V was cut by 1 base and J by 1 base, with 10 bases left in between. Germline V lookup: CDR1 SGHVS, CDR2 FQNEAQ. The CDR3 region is CASSLVGGPNTEAFF. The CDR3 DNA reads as TGTGCCAGCAGCTTAGTGGGAGGGCCGAACACTGAAGCTTTCTTT.

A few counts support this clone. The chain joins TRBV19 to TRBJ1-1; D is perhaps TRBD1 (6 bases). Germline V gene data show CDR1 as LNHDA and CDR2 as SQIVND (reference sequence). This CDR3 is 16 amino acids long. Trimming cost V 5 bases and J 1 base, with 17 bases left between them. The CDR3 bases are TGTGCCAGTAGTCCCCTCGGGGGGCTGAGGAACACTGAAGCTTTCTTT. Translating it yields CASSPLGGLRNTEAFF.

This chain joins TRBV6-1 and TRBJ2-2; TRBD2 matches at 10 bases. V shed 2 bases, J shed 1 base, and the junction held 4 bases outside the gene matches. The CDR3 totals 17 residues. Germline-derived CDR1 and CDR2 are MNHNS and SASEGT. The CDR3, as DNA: TGTGCCAGCAGTGAATCTAGCGGGGGCCTGAACACCGGGGAGCTGTTTTTT. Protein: CASSESSGGLNTGELFF.

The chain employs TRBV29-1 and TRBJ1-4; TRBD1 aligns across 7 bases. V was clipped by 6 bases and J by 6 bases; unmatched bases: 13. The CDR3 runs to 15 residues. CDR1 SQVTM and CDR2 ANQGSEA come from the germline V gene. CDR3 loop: CSVGVGQVNYEKLFF. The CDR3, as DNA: TGCAGCGTAGGGGTAGGACAGGTGAATTATGAAAAACTGTTTTTT. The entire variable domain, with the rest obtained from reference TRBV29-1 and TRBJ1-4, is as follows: SAVISQKPSRDICQRGTSLTIQCQVDSQVTMMFWYRQQPGQSLTLIATANQGSEATYESGFVIDKFPISRPNLTFSTLTVSNMSPEDSSIYLCSVGVGQVNYEKLFFGSGTQLSVL.

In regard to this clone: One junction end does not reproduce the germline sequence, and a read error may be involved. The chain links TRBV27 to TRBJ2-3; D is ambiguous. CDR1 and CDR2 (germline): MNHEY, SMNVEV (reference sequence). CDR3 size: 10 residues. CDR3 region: CASSLSPSHF. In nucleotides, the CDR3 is TGTGCCAGCAGTTTATCGCCTAGTCATTTT.

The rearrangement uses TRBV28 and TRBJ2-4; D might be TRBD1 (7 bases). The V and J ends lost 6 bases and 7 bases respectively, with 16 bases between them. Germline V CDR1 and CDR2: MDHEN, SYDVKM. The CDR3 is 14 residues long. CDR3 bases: TGTGCCAGCAGGACTGGACAGGCGGGGAACATTCAGTACTTC. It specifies CASRTGQAGNIQYF.

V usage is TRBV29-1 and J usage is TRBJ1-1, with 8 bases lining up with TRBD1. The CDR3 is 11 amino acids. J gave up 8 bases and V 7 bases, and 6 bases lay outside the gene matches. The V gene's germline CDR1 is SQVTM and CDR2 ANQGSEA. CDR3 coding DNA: TGCAGCGGGAAGACAGGGGAAGAAGCTTTCTTT. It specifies CSGKTGEEAFF.

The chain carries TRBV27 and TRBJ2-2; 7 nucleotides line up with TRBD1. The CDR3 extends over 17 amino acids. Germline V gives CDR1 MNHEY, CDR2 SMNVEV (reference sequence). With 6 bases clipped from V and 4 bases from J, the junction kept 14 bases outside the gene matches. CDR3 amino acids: CASSRSTGRLSTGELFF. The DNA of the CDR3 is TGTGCCAGCAGCCGCTCGACAGGGAGATTAAGCACCGGGGAGCTGTTTTTT.

Here the CDR3 DNA reads TGCGCCAGCAGCTTGACCGGGACAGGGGAAAACTATGGCTACACCTTC. Amino acids: CASSLTGTGENYGYTF. The chain recombines TRBV5-1 with TRBJ1-2; 10 bases agree with TRBD1. The CDR3 covers 16 residues. J was trimmed by 2 bases and V by 1 base; bases with no gene match: 5. The V gene's germline CDR1 is SGHRS and CDR2 YFSETQ. The whole variable domain, filled in from reference TRBV5-1 and TRBJ1-2, reads KAGVTQTPRYLIKTRGQQVTLSCSPISGHRSVSWYQQTPGQGLQFLFEYFSETQRNKGNFPGRFSGRQFSNSRSEMNVSTLELGDSALYLCASSLTGTGENYGYTFGSGTRLTVV.

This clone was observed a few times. CDR3 residues: CAISETDYGGINEQFF. The CDR3 bases are TGTGCCATCAGTGAGACCGACTACGGGGGGATAAATGAGCAGTTCTTC. The J gene is TRBJ2-1, the V gene TRBV10-3, with 7 bases identical to TRBD2. Germline assignment: CDR1 ENHRY and CDR2 SYGVKD. The CDR3 is 16 amino acids. V dropped 2 bases and J dropped 7; count of bases not matched to a gene: 11.

Here the CDR3 reads CASSAAGLNGYTF. The CDR3 coding sequence is TGTGCCAGCAGTGCGGCCGGGTTAAATGGCTACACCTTC. The chain combines TRBV25-1 with TRBJ1-2; D call uncertain. The CDR3 is 13 residues long. Per germline, CDR1 MGHDK and CDR2 SYGVNS. The ends were cut back, 4 bases at V and 6 bases at J, with 12 bases in the middle.